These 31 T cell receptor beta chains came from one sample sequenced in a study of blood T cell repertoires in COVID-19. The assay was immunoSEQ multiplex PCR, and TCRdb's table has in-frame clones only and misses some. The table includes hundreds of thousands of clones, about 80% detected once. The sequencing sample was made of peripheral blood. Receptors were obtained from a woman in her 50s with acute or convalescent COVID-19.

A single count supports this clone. The CDR3 sequence: CAWSRGQAYDSNQPQHF. CDR3 nucleotides: TGTGCCTGGAGTAGGGGGCAGGCTTATGATAGCAATCAGCCCCAGCATTTT. V and J are TRBV30 and TRBJ1-5; 7 bases align to TRBD1. This CDR3 comprises 17 residues. V dropped 2 bases and J dropped 0; count of bases not matched to a gene: 10. Per the germline V gene, CDR1 is GTSNPN and CDR2 is SVGIG (reference sequence).

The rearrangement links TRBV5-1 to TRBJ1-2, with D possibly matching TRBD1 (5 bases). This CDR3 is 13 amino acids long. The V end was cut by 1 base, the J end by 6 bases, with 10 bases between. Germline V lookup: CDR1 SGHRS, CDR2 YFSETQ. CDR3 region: CASSLTRVNGYTF. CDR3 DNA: TGCGCCAGCAGCTTGACCAGGGTAAATGGCTACACCTTC.

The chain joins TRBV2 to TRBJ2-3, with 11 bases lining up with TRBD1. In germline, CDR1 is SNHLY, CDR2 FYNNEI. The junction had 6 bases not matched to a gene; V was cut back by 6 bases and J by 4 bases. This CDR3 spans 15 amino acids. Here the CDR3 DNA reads TGTGCCAGCAGCGCCGGGACAGGGGGGGCAGATACGCAGTATTTT. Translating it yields CASSAGTGGADTQYF.

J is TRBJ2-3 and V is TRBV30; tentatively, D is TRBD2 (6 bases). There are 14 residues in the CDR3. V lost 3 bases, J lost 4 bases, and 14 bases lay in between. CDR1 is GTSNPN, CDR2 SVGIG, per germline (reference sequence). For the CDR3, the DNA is TGTGCCTGGAGGCAAAGAGCGGGCCCAGATACGCAGTATTTT. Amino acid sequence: CAWRQRAGPDTQYF.

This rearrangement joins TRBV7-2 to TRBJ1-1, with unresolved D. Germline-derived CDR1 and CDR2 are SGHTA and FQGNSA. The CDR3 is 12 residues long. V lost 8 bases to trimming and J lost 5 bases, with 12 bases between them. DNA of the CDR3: TGTGCCAGCCGGAAGACGGGTACTGAAGCTTTCTTT. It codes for CASRKTGTEAFF.

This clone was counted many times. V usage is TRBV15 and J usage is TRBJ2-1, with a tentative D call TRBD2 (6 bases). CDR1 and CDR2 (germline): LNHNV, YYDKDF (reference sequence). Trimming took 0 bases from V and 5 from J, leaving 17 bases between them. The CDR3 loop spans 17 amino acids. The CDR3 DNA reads TGTGCCACCAGCAGAGATTCCGGGGGATATTTAGACAATGAGCAGTTCTTC. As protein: CATSRDSGGYLDNEQFF.

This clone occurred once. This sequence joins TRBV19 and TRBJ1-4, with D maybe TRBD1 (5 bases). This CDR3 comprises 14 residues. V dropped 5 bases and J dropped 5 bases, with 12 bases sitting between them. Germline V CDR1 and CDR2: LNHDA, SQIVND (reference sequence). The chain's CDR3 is CASSLTAKNEKLFF. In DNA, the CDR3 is TGTGCCAGTAGTTTGACAGCTAAAAATGAAAAACTGTTTTTT. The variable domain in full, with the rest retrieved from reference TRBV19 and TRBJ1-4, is DGGITQSPKYLFRKEGQNVTLSCEQNLNHDAMYWYRQDPGQGLRLIYYSQIVNDFQKGDIAEGYSVSREKKESFPLTVTSAQKNPTAFYLCASSLTAKNEKLFFGSGTQLSVL.

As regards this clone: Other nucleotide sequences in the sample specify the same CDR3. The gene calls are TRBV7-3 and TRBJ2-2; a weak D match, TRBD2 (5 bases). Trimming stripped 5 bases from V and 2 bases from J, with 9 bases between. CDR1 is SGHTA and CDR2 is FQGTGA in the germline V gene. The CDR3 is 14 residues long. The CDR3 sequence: CASSLRGNTGELFF. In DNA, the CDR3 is TGTGCCAGCAGCCTACGGGGTAACACCGGGGAGCTGTTTTTT.

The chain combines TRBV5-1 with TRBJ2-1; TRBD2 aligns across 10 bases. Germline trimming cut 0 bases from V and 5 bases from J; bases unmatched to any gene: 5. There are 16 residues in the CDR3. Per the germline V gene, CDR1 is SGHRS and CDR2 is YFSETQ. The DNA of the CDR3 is TGCGCCAGCAGCTTGGGAGCCGGGACTAGCGACAATGAGCAGTTCTTC. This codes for CASSLGAGTSDNEQFF.

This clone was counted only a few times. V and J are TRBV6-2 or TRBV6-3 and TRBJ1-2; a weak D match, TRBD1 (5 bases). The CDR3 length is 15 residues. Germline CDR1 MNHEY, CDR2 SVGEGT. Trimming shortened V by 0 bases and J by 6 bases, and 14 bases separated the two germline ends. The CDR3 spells CASSYSSGYVDGYTF. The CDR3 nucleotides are TGTGCCAGCAGTTACTCCTCAGGGTATGTGGATGGCTACACCTTC.

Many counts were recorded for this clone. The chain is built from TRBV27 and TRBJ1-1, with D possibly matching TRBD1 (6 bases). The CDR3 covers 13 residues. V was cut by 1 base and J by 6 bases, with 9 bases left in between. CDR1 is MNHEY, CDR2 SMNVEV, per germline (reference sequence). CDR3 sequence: CASSLYEGAEAFF. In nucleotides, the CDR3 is TGTGCCAGCAGTTTATATGAGGGGGCTGAAGCTTTCTTT.

Here the CDR3 reads CAWTGQGNSPLHF. CDR3 nucleotides: TGTGCCTGGACGGGACAGGGAAATTCACCCCTCCACTTT. The chain joins TRBV30 to TRBJ1-6; TRBD1 matches at 9 bases. J lost 7 bases, V lost 4 bases, and 2 bases had no gene match. Germline CDR1 GTSNPN, CDR2 SVGIG (reference sequence). The CDR3 has 13 amino acids.

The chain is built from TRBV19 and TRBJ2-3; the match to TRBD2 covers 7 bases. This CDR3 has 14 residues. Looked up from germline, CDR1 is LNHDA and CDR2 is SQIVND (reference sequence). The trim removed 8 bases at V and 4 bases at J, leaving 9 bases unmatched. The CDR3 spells CASAGRRGADTQYF. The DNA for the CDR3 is TGTGCCAGTGCAGGGCGCCGGGGGGCAGATACGCAGTATTTT.

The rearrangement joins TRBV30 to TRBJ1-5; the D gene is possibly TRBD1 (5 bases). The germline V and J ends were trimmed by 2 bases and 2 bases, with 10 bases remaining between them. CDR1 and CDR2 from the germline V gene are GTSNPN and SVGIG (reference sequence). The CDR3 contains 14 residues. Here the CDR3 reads CAWSIGVGNQPQHF. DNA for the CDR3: TGTGCCTGGAGTATAGGGGTTGGCAATCAGCCCCAGCATTTT. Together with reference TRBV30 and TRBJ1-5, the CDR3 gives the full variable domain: SQTIHQWPATLVQPVGSPLSLECTVEGTSNPNLYWYRQAAGRGLQLLFYSVGIGQISSEVPQNLSASRPQDRQFILSSKKLLLSDSGFYLCAWSIGVGNQPQHFGDGTRLSIL.

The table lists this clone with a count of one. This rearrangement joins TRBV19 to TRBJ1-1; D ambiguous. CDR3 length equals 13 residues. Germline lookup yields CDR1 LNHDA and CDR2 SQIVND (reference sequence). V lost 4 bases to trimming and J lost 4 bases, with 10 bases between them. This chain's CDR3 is CASSSTPSTEAFF. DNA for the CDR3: TGTGCCAGTAGTAGTACTCCGAGCACTGAAGCTTTCTTT. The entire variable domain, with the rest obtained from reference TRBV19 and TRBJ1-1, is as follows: DGGITQSPKYLFRKEGQNVTLSCEQNLNHDAMYWYRQDPGQGLRLIYYSQIVNDFQKGDIAEGYSVSREKKESFPLTVTSAQKNPTAFYLCASSSTPSTEAFFGQGTRLTVV.

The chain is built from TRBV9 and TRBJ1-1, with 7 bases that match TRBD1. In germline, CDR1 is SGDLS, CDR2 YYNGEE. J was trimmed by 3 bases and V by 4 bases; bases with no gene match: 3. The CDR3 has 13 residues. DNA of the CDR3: TGTGCCAGCAGCAAGGACAGGCACACTGAAGCTTTCTTT. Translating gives CASSKDRHTEAFF.

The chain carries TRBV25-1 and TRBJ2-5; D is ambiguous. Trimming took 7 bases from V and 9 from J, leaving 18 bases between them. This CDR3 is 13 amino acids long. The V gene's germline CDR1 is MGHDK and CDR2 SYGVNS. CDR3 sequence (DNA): TGTGCCAGCATCTTCCGCCAGGCGAGAGCCCAGTACTTC. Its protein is CASIFRQARAQYF.

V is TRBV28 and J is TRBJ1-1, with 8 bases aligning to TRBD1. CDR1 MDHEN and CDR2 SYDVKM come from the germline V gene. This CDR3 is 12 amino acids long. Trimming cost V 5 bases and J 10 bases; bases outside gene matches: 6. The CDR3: CASSLQTGVAFF. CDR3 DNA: TGTGCCAGCAGTCTCCAGACAGGGGTAGCTTTCTTT.

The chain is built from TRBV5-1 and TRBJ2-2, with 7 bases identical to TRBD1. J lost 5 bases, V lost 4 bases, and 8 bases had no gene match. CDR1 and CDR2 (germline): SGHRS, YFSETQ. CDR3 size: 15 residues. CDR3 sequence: CASSREGAGTGELFF. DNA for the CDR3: TGCGCCAGCAGCCGTGAGGGGGCAGGTACCGGGGAGCTGTTTTTT.

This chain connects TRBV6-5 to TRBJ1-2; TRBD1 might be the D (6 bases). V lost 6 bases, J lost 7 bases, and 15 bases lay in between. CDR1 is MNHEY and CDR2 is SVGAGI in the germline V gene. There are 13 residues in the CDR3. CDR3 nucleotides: TGTGCCAGCAGGCGAGGGGGGGGTAGTGGCTACACCTTC. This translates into CASRRGGGSGYTF.

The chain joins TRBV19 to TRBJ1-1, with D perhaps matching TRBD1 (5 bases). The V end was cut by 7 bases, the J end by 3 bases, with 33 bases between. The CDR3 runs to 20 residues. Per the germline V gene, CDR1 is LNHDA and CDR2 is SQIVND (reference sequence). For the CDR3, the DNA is TGTGCCAGTACCCCTTGGGGTTTTACCGGGACTACAACCTTATACACTGAAGCTTTCTTT. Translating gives CASTPWGFTGTTTLYTEAFF.

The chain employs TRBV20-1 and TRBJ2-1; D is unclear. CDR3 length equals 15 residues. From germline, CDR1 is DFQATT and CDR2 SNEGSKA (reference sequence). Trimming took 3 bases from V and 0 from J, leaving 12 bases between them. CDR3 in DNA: TGCAGTGCTAGTTCGAGCACGAGCTCCTACAATGAGCAGTTCTTC. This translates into CSASSSTSSYNEQFF.

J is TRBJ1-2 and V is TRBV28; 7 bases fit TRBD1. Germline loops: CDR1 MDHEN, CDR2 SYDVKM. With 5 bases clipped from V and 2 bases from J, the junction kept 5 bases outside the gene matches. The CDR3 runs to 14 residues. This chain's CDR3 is CASSPVQGNYGYTF. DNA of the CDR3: TGTGCCAGCAGTCCCGTACAGGGGAACTATGGCTACACCTTC.

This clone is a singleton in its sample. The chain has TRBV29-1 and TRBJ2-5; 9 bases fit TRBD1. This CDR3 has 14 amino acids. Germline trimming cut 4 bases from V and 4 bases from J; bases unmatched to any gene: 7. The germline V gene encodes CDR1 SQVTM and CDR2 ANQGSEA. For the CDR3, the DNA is TGCAGCGTTGGGGACAGGGTATCGCGAGAGACCCAGTACTTC. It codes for CSVGDRVSRETQYF.

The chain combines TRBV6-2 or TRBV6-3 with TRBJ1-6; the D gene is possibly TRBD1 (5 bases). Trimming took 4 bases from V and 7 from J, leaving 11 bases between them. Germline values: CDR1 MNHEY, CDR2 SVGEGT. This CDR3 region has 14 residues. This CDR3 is CASSWGRANSPLHF. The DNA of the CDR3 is TGTGCCAGCAGTTGGGGCAGAGCAAATTCACCCCTCCACTTT.

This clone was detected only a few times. CDR3 protein: CASSRELNTEAFF. In DNA form, the CDR3 reads TGTGCCAGCTCTCGGGAGCTGAACACTGAAGCTTTCTTT. This chain connects TRBV21-1 to TRBJ1-1. TRBV21-1 is classified as a pseudogene. The CDR3 spans 13 residues.

This chain's CDR3 is CASRGPGQFF. CDR3 nucleotide sequence: TGTGCCAGCAGGGGGCCCGGGCAGTTCTTC. V and J are TRBV2 and TRBJ2-1; possible D gene TRBD1, 5 bases. Germline CDR1 SNHLY, CDR2 FYNNEI. The CDR3 sequence is 10 residues long. Between the trimmed V and J ends, which lost 6 bases and 12 bases, there was a span of 9 bases.

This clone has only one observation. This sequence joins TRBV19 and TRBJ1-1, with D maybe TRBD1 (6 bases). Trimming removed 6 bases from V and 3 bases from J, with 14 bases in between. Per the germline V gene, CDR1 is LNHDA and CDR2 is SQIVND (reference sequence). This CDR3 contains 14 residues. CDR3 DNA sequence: TGTGCCAGTAGCCAACAGGGTGGGCACACTGAAGCTTTCTTT. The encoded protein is CASSQQGGHTEAFF.

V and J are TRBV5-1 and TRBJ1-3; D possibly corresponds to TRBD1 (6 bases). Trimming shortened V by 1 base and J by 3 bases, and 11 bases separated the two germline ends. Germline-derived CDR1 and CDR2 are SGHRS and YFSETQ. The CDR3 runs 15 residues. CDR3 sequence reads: CASSLQGIGGNTIYF. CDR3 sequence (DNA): TGCGCCAGCAGCTTGCAGGGGATCGGTGGAAACACCATATATTTT.

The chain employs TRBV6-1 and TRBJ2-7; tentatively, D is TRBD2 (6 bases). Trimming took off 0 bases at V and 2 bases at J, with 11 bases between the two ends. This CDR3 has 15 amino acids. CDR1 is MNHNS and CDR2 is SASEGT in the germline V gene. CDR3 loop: CASSEAGTVTYEQYF. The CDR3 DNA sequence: TGTGCCAGCAGTGAAGCCGGGACTGTTACCTACGAGCAGTACTTC.

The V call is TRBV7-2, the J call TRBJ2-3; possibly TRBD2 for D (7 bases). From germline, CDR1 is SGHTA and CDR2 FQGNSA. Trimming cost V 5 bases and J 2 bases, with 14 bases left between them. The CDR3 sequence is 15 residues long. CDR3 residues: CASSPAGAYTDTQYF. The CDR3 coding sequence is TGTGCCAGCAGCCCTGCGGGGGCATACACAGATACGCAGTATTTT.